One and the same sample provided the 32 T cell receptor beta chains below, sequenced in a study of human T cells and chemical hapten exposure. MiXCR was run by TCRdb on the RACE reads, yielding one entry per CDR3 protein. This sample has some 380,000 distinct CDR3 sequences, with around 5% found just once. The time point denotes: patch test 1, 2 weeks after DPC sensitization. This sample's treatment: therapeutic diphenylcyclopropenone sensitization with weekly scalp DPC. The source was whole blood, collected in connection with sensitization to the hapten diphenylcyclopropenone (DPC). All receptors derive from a woman between 50 and 59 years old with alopecia areata. Some clones in this sample may be carry-over from other donors' samples.

Many counts were recorded for this clonotype. This chain connects TRBV15 to TRBJ2-2, with 8 nucleotides matching TRBD2. Germline-derived CDR1 and CDR2 are LNHNV and YYDKDF (reference sequence). V trimming: 2 bases; J trimming: 5 bases; junction bases outside the gene matches: 7. The CDR3 loop spans 16 amino acids. In nucleotides, the CDR3 is TGTGCCACCAGCAGAACCGTAGCGGGACGAACCGGGGAGCTGTTTTTT. Protein: CATSRTVAGRTGELFF.

About this clonotype: A much more abundant neighbour one base away suggests this may be a read error. The V gene is TRBV6-2 or TRBV6-3, the J gene TRBJ2-1; 10 bases fit TRBD2. V trimming: 9 bases; J trimming: 4 bases; junction bases outside the gene matches: 6. CDR3 length: 14 residues. Germline assignment: CDR1 MNHEY and CDR2 SVGEGT. The CDR3 DNA follows: TGTGCCAGTCGACTAGCGGGCCTTTACAATGAGCAGTTCTTC. It is translated as CASRLAGLYNEQFF.

This clonotype was seen at least ten times. The rearrangement uses TRBV11-2 and TRBJ1-2; D not resolved. The CDR3 is 13 residues long. With 6 bases removed from V and 4 bases from J, the gap between germline ends came to 12 bases. Germline values: CDR1 SGHAT, CDR2 FQNNGV. The CDR3 sequence: CASSFGRGYGYTF. The CDR3 DNA follows: TGTGCCAGCAGTTTCGGACGGGGCTATGGCTACACCTTC.

The chain couples TRBV7-9 to TRBJ1-5; no firm D call. Trimming pared 3 bases from V and 7 bases from J, leaving 10 bases between. CDR3 size: 13 residues. Germline V CDR1 and CDR2: SEHNR, FQNEAQ (reference sequence). The CDR3 nucleotides read TGTGCCAGCAGCTTCGGGGTTGGGCAGCCCCAGCATTTT. This codes for CASSFGVGQPQHF.

In its sample, this clonotype was seen many times. The gene calls are TRBV11-3 and TRBJ2-1; 10 positions match TRBD2. From germline, CDR1 is SGHNT and CDR2 YENEEA. The CDR3 is 16 amino acids. Trimming at V came to 3 bases and at J to 6 bases, leaving 8 bases not matched to a gene. The CDR3 DNA reads TGTGCCAGCAGCTTTGGTGGGACTAGCGCTTCCAATGAGCAGTTCTTC. Its protein product is CASSFGGTSASNEQFF.

At least ten counts were recorded for this clonotype. The chain joins TRBV7-2 to TRBJ1-4, with a possible D match to TRBD1 (5 bases). The CDR3 consists of 14 residues. Deletions cut 1 base from V and 10 bases from J, with 13 bases between. Germline CDR1 is SGHTA and CDR2 is FQGNSA. The CDR3 DNA reads TGTGCCAGCAGCTTAGAGGTCAGGGAGGTAAAACTGTTTTTT. It yields the protein CASSLEVREVKLFF.

This clonotype was picked up many times. One end of the junction fails to match germline, which may point to a read error. The chain uses TRBV5-4 and TRBJ2-3; no clear D gene. Germline V gene lookup returns CDR1 SGHNT and CDR2 YYREEE (reference sequence). The CDR3 consists of 11 residues. CDR3 sequence: CASSLGPSIHF. In DNA, the CDR3 is TGTGCCAGCAGCTTGGGGCCAAGTATACATTTT.

This clonotype was counted at least ten times. CDR3 nucleotides: TGTGCCAGCAGAGTAGCGGGAGGGCCCACAGATACGCAGTATTTT. The encoded protein is CASRVAGGPTDTQYF. The rearrangement joins TRBV12-3 or TRBV12-4 to TRBJ2-3; 11 bases line up with TRBD2. V lost 6 bases, J lost 2 bases, and 4 bases stayed unmatched. The CDR3 has 15 amino acids.

This clonotype was recorded a few times. The rearrangement links TRBV5-1 to TRBJ2-3; the D gene is possibly TRBD2 (5 bases). Germline V lookup: CDR1 SGHRS, CDR2 YFSETQ. The V gene lost 0 bases and the J gene lost 2 bases, with 10 bases spanning the gap. CDR3 length equals 15 residues. CDR3 loop: CASSLAGSITDTQYF. In DNA, the CDR3 is TGCGCCAGCAGCTTGGCGGGGTCTATCACAGATACGCAGTATTTT.

There are many counts of this clonotype. The gene calls are TRBV11-2 and TRBJ2-7; D possibly uses TRBD1 or TRBD2 (5 bases each). Germline V lookup: CDR1 SGHAT, CDR2 FQNNGV. Between the trimmed V and J ends, which lost 2 bases and 3 bases, there was a span of 11 bases. The CDR3 has 14 residues. CDR3 residues: CASSLWDGFYEQYF. In nucleotides, the CDR3 is TGTGCCAGCAGCTTATGGGACGGCTTCTACGAGCAGTACTTC.

This clonotype was observed at least ten times. Here the CDR3 reads CAIRDLGSEQYF. CDR3 nucleotide sequence: TGTGCCATAAGGGACCTTGGCAGCGAGCAGTACTTC. This chain connects TRBV10-3 to TRBJ2-7; possibly TRBD1 or TRBD2 for D (5 bases each). From germline, CDR1 is ENHRY and CDR2 SYGVKD. Trimming pared 9 bases from V and 6 bases from J, leaving 15 bases between. This CDR3 is built from 12 residues.

Only a few counts were recorded for this clonotype. The chain joins TRBV4-3 to TRBJ1-1; TRBD1 might be the D (5 bases). Trimming removed 6 bases from V and 1 base from J, with 9 bases in between. This CDR3 spans 13 amino acids. The germline gives CDR1 LGHNA, CDR2 YSLEER. CDR3 nucleotides: TGCGCCAGCAGGGTCAGGGAGAACACTGAAGCTTTCTTT. The encoded protein is CASRVRENTEAFF.

This clonotype was picked up many times. The chain carries TRBV5-1 and TRBJ1-1; D unclear. CDR1 and CDR2 from the germline V gene are SGHRS and YFSETQ. Trimming shortened V by 4 bases and J by 4 bases, and 11 bases separated the two germline ends. The CDR3 sequence is 13 residues long. The CDR3: CASSRLEATEAFF. The CDR3 coding sequence is TGCGCCAGCAGCCGATTAGAAGCCACTGAAGCTTTCTTT. Together with reference TRBV5-1 and TRBJ1-1, the CDR3 gives the full variable domain: KAGVTQTPRYLIKTRGQQVTLSCSPISGHRSVSWYQQTPGQGLQFLFEYFSETQRNKGNFPGRFSGRQFSNSRSEMNVSTLELGDSALYLCASSRLEATEAFFGQGTRLTVV.

This clonotype was seen ten or more times. This chain joins TRBV24-1 and TRBJ1-5, with TRBD1 matching over 11 bases. The V and J ends lost 4 bases and 3 bases, in that order; junction bases with no gene match: 4. This CDR3 has 16 amino acids. Germline V CDR1 and CDR2: KGHDR, SFDVKD. DNA for the CDR3: TGTGCCACCAGTGAAGGGACAGGGGGTAACAATCAGCCCCAGCATTTT. This encodes CATSEGTGGNNQPQHF.

There are a few counts of this clonotype. V and J are TRBV10-3 and TRBJ2-3; D gene ambiguous. Per germline, CDR1 ENHRY and CDR2 SYGVKD. V lost 0 bases, J lost 5 bases, and 9 bases lay in between. This CDR3 comprises 14 residues. In DNA, the CDR3 is TGTGCCATCAGTGAGTCGGGTCTACAAGATACGCAGTATTTT. Protein product: CAISESGLQDTQYF.

The gene calls are TRBV18 and TRBJ1-1, with D unresolved. Germline values: CDR1 KGHSH, CDR2 LQKENI. The V gene lost 0 bases and the J gene lost 5 bases, with 10 bases spanning the gap. The CDR3 loop spans 14 amino acids. The CDR3 protein is CASSPPRQRTEAFF. The CDR3 nucleotides are TGTGCCAGCTCACCACCGAGGCAGAGGACTGAAGCTTTCTTT.

This clonotype showed up many times. This sequence joins TRBV13 and TRBJ1-4; 9 nucleotides match TRBD1. The CDR3 is 15 residues long. Germline V gene sequence: CDR1 PRHDT, CDR2 FYEKMQ (reference sequence). V lost 2 bases to trimming and J lost 8 bases; unmatched junction nucleotides: 6. The CDR3, as DNA: TGTGCCAGCAGCTTAAGCCGGGACAGGGAAGAAAAACTGTTTTTT. Its translation: CASSLSRDREEKLFF.

This clonotype was seen a handful of times. The CDR3 coding sequence is TGTGCCAGCGGTGCAGGACCGGGCACAGATACGCAGTATTTT. Translation: CASGAGPGTDTQYF. V is TRBV7-2 and J is TRBJ2-3; D not certain. V gave up 8 bases and J gave up 1 base, with 13 bases separating them. Looked up from germline, CDR1 is SGHTA and CDR2 is FQGNSA. The CDR3 has 14 amino acids. The full variable domain, rest sourced from reference TRBV7-2 and TRBJ2-3, is GAGVSQSPSNKVTEKGKDVELRCDPISGHTALYWYRQSLGQGLEFLIYFQGNSAPDKSGLPSDRFSAERTGGSVSTLTIQRTQQEDSAVYLCASGAGPGTDTQYFGPGTRLTVL.

This clonotype was recorded many times. This chain uses TRBV7-9 with TRBJ1-1; D perhaps matches TRBD1 (6 bases). The CDR3 has 14 residues. The germline V gene encodes CDR1 SEHNR and CDR2 FQNEAQ (reference sequence). Trimming shortened V by 3 bases and J by 4 bases, and 12 bases separated the two germline ends. The CDR3, as DNA: TGTGCCAGCAGCTTCCAGGGGTTGGGCACTGAAGCTTTCTTT. Protein sequence: CASSFQGLGTEAFF. Together with reference TRBV7-9 and TRBJ1-1, the CDR3 gives the full variable domain: DTGVSQNPRHKITKRGQNVTFRCDPISEHNRLYWYRQTLGQGPEFLTYFQNEAQLEKSRLLSDRFSAERPKGSFSTLEIQRTEQGDSAMYLCASSFQGLGTEAFFGQGTRLTVV.

V usage is TRBV4-2 and J usage is TRBJ2-6; a possible D gene is TRBD1 (7 bases). The CDR3 runs to 21 residues. The germline CDR1 and CDR2 sequences are LGHNA and YNFKEQ. Trimming took off 4 bases at V and 2 bases at J, with 27 bases between the two ends. The CDR3 is CASSRHLWDLTGSTGANVLTF. The CDR3 nucleotides are TGTGCCAGCAGCCGACACTTGTGGGACTTGACAGGGAGCACTGGGGCCAACGTCCTGACTTTC.

This clonotype has ten or more counts. J is TRBJ2-7 and V is TRBV10-3; a weak D match, TRBD2 (6 bases). Germline CDR1 reads ENHRY; CDR2 reads SYGVKD. The CDR3 is 12 amino acids. V gave up 4 bases and J gave up 6 bases, with 10 bases separating them. The CDR3 DNA sequence: TGTGCCATCAGTGGGGGACTGGGCGAGCAGTACTTC. Its protein product is CAISGGLGEQYF.

This clonotype came up many times. The V gene is TRBV5-5, the J gene TRBJ2-3; 12 nucleotides align to TRBD1. The CDR3 covers 15 residues. V shed 4 bases and J 6 bases; nucleotides not matched to a gene: 6. Germline V gene sequence: CDR1 SGHKS, CDR2 YYEKEE (reference sequence). CDR3 coding DNA: TGTGCCAGCAGCCTGGGGACAGGGGGCGTTGATACGCAGTATTTT. Protein: CASSLGTGGVDTQYF.

The chain employs TRBV12-3 or TRBV12-4 and TRBJ2-1; the D is unclear. V dropped 3 bases and J dropped 10 bases, with 7 bases sitting between them. The CDR3 length is 11 residues. CDR3 in amino acids: CASSFGEEQFF. The CDR3 DNA follows: TGTGCCAGCAGTTTTGGAGAGGAGCAGTTCTTC.

This clonotype was seen a few times. This chain connects TRBV12-3 or TRBV12-4 to TRBJ1-2; 12 bases agree with TRBD1. The CDR3 is made up of 16 amino acids. After removal of 5 bases from V and 4 bases from J, the junction contained 8 bases not matched to a gene. The CDR3 bases are TGTGCCAGCAGTGAGATGGGACAGGGGGCATCCTATGGCTACACCTTC. This translates into CASSEMGQGASYGYTF.

This clonotype was picked up many times. The rearrangement joins TRBV28 to TRBJ1-1, with D tentatively TRBD1 (6 bases). The CDR3 has 13 residues. The V and J ends lost 3 bases and 4 bases respectively, with 9 bases between them. Germline V gene lookup returns CDR1 MDHEN and CDR2 SYDVKM. The CDR3 here is CASSFPGATEAFF. In DNA form, the CDR3 reads TGTGCCAGCAGTTTCCCAGGGGCCACTGAAGCTTTCTTT.

This clonotype was recorded at least ten times. The chain carries TRBV6-5 and TRBJ2-1, with 7 bases aligning to TRBD2. The length of the CDR3 is 16 residues. After removal of 4 bases from V and 3 bases from J, the junction contained 9 bases not matched to a gene. Germline V CDR1 and CDR2: MNHEY, SVGAGI. The CDR3 reads CASSSLADLIYNEQFF. CDR3 in DNA: TGTGCCAGCAGTTCGCTAGCGGACCTAATCTACAATGAGCAGTTCTTC.

This clonotype was detected many times. The chain employs TRBV20-1 and TRBJ1-2; possibly TRBD1 for D (6 bases). Trimming pared 6 bases from V and 7 bases from J, leaving 15 bases between. The CDR3 has 12 amino acids. Germline V gives CDR1 DFQATT, CDR2 SNEGSKA (reference sequence). The chain's CDR3 is CSARSRGGGYTF. As DNA, the CDR3 is TGCAGTGCCAGGTCCCGAGGGGGTGGCTACACCTTC.

This clonotype was observed many times. J is TRBJ2-7 and V is TRBV12-3 or TRBV12-4, with 7 bases that match TRBD2. CDR3 length: 15 amino acids. V lost 5 bases to trimming and J lost 5 bases; unmatched junction nucleotides: 12. The CDR3 loop reads CASSSSGTPPDEQYF. The DNA of the CDR3 is TGTGCCAGCAGTAGCAGCGGGACCCCTCCTGACGAGCAGTACTTC.

This clonotype has at least ten counts. This rearrangement joins TRBV9 to TRBJ2-5; maybe TRBD2 (6 bases). This CDR3 is built from 15 residues. CDR1 is SGDLS, CDR2 YYNGEE, per germline. V was shortened by 1 base and J by 5 bases, with 15 bases between the two germline ends. The CDR3 bases are TGTGCCAGCAGCGTAAGTCCGGGAGAAGGGGAGACCCAGTACTTC. Translated: CASSVSPGEGETQYF.

CDR3 amino acids: CASGRTDPNYGYTF. Here the CDR3 DNA reads TGTGCCAGCGGACGGACAGATCCTAACTATGGCTACACCTTC. V and J are TRBV12-3 or TRBV12-4 and TRBJ1-2, with D tentatively TRBD1 (6 bases). The CDR3 covers 14 residues. V was shortened by 8 bases and J by 0 bases, with 13 bases between the two germline ends.

The chain joins TRBV13 to TRBJ1-6; 10 nucleotides match TRBD1. V was clipped by 5 bases and J by 10 bases; unmatched bases: 11. The length of the CDR3 is 16 residues. Germline V lookup: CDR1 PRHDT, CDR2 FYEKMQ (reference sequence). CDR3 residues: CASSLGQGSRTSPLHF. Here the CDR3 DNA reads TGTGCCAGCAGCCTGGGACAGGGGTCCCGTACGTCACCCCTCCACTTT.

This clonotype occurred many times. The chain recombines TRBV2 with TRBJ2-3; 7 nucleotides agree with TRBD1. Trimming at V came to 2 bases and at J to 4 bases, leaving 3 bases not matched to a gene. Per germline, CDR1 SNHLY and CDR2 FYNNEI. The CDR3 runs 14 residues. CDR3 coding DNA: TGTGCCAGCAGTGAACAAACAGGGGCAGATACGCAGTATTTT. Its protein product is CASSEQTGADTQYF.